The 24 T cell receptor beta chains below all came from one sample that was sequenced in a study of blood T cell repertoires in COVID-19. Sequencing was performed with immunoSEQ multiplex PCR; in TCRdb, only in-frame clones are kept and a portion is missing. The data show approximately 200,000 clones, with about nine tenths seen just once and approximately 2.1% held by the top ten. The sequenced sample was PBMCs or T cells enriched from blood (not recorded which). Receptors were obtained from a woman between 25 and 40 years old who had recovered from COVID-19.

The chain carries TRBV6-5 and TRBJ2-7; D is possibly TRBD1 (5 bases). Deletions cut 2 bases from V and 2 bases from J, with 10 bases between. CDR3 length: 14 amino acids. Germline values: CDR1 MNHEY, CDR2 SVGAGI. This CDR3 is CASSYGATPYEQYF. In DNA, the CDR3 is TGTGCCAGCAGTTACGGGGCCACTCCCTACGAGCAGTACTTC.

The chain carries TRBV27 and TRBJ2-7; 9 bases match TRBD2. The V segment lost 3 bases and the J segment 0 bases; nucleotides outside the gene matches: 0. This CDR3 is 14 amino acids long. Per germline, CDR1 MNHEY and CDR2 SMNVEV (reference sequence). Here the CDR3 reads CASSLTSGSYEQYF. The CDR3 DNA reads as TGTGCCAGCAGTTTGACTAGCGGCTCCTACGAGCAGTACTTC.

This chain uses TRBV2 with TRBJ1-1; possibly TRBD1 for D (5 bases). CDR1 is SNHLY, CDR2 FYNNEI, per germline. This CDR3 comprises 14 residues. Trimming removed 6 bases at V and 1 base at J, with 12 bases between. The CDR3 reads CASSRLTANTEAFF. The CDR3 coding sequence is TGTGCCAGCAGCCGATTGACAGCGAACACTGAAGCTTTCTTT.

The chain employs TRBV20-1 and TRBJ1-1; D gene ambiguous. The CDR3 covers 9 residues. V lost 6 bases, J lost 7 bases, and 6 bases lay in between. Germline V CDR1 and CDR2: DFQATT, SNEGSKA (reference sequence). As DNA, the CDR3 is TGCAGTGCCAATGTTGAAGCTTTCTTT. This encodes CSANVEAFF.

The chain combines TRBV7-3 with TRBJ2-5; D possibly corresponds to TRBD2 (6 bases). Between the trimmed V and J ends, which lost 5 bases and 7 bases, there was a span of 23 bases. Germline CDR1 is SGHTA and CDR2 is FQGTGA. There are 16 residues in the CDR3. The CDR3 reads CASSQRWGDPGGTQYF. Written as DNA, the CDR3 is TGTGCCAGCAGCCAACGGTGGGGGGATCCCGGGGGGACCCAGTACTTC.

This chain links TRBV3-1 (or the pseudogene TRBV3-2) with TRBJ1-1; D gene ambiguous. Germline V CDR1 and CDR2: LGHDT, YNNKEL (reference sequence). CDR3 length: 13 residues. Deletions cut 6 bases from V and 3 bases from J, with 11 bases between. CDR3 DNA: TGTGCCAGCAGTGAGGGAGGTCACACTGAAGCTTTCTTT. Protein product: CASSEGGHTEAFF.

V and J are TRBV18 and TRBJ1-4; tentative D call: TRBD1 (6 bases). There are 13 residues in the CDR3. The germline CDR1 and CDR2 sequences are KGHSH and LQKENI. V gave up 7 bases and J gave up 7 bases, with 13 bases separating them. The CDR3 DNA follows: TGTGCCAGCTTACAGGGTTTTGGTGAAAAACTGTTTTTT. Translated: CASLQGFGEKLFF.

The chain recombines TRBV29-1 with TRBJ1-2; D is unresolved. The CDR3 has 12 residues. CDR1 and CDR2 (germline): SQVTM, ANQGSEA. V lost 3 bases to trimming and J lost 6 bases, with 11 bases between them. The CDR3 reads CSVDALLDGYTF. CDR3 nucleotides: TGCAGCGTTGACGCCCTCCTAGATGGCTACACCTTC.

V and J are TRBV28 and TRBJ1-1; D gene unclear. CDR3 length: 14 residues. V lost 2 bases, J lost 1 base, and 8 bases lay in between. Germline CDR1 is MDHEN and CDR2 is SYDVKM. CDR3 sequence (DNA): TGTGCCAGCAGTTTAGGTTCAGAGAACACTGAAGCTTTCTTT. Residues: CASSLGSENTEAFF.

The chain carries TRBV25-1 and TRBJ1-1, with D hard to call. This CDR3 has 11 amino acids. Deletions cut 7 bases from V and 5 bases from J, with 8 bases between. The germline V gene encodes CDR1 MGHDK and CDR2 SYGVNS. This CDR3 is CASKLGTEAFF. In DNA, the CDR3 is TGTGCCAGCAAACTCGGGACTGAAGCTTTCTTT.

The chain uses TRBV5-6 and TRBJ1-4; tentative D call: TRBD1 (6 bases). The length of the CDR3 is 15 residues. The V and J ends lost 3 bases and 8 bases respectively, with 17 bases between them. Per the germline V gene, CDR1 is SGHDT and CDR2 is YYEEEE. This CDR3 is CASSWGLNAAEKLFF. CDR3 DNA sequence: TGTGCCAGCAGCTGGGGGCTCAACGCCGCGGAAAAACTGTTTTTT.

The chain combines TRBV12-3 or TRBV12-4 with TRBJ1-3, with TRBD1 as a possible D gene (5 bases). The CDR3 consists of 13 residues. With 6 bases removed from V and 2 bases from J, the gap between germline ends came to 8 bases. The CDR3 nucleotides read TGTGCCAGCAGGCAGGGTGCTGGAAACACCATATATTTT. Its protein is CASRQGAGNTIYF.

The gene calls are TRBV18 and TRBJ2-7; 10 bases align to TRBD2. The V segment lost 2 bases and the J segment 4 bases; nucleotides outside the gene matches: 5. The germline gives CDR1 KGHSH, CDR2 LQKENI. This CDR3 is built from 15 residues. CDR3 sequence: CASSPGLAEQYEQYF. The CDR3 region has the DNA TGTGCCAGCTCACCAGGACTAGCGGAACAATACGAGCAGTACTTC.

This rearrangement joins TRBV6-2 or TRBV6-3 to TRBJ1-6, with D possibly TRBD1 on 5 matching bases. Trimming pared 3 bases from V and 10 bases from J, leaving 16 bases between. In germline, CDR1 is MNHEY, CDR2 SVGEGT. The CDR3 spans 15 residues. CDR3 protein: CASSYHLDNRSPLHF. The CDR3 bases are TGTGCCAGCAGTTATCACTTGGACAACCGGTCACCCCTCCACTTT.

This chain links TRBV19 with TRBJ2-1; tentatively, D is TRBD2 (6 bases). This CDR3 contains 19 residues. Germline-derived CDR1 and CDR2 are LNHDA and SQIVND (reference sequence). Trimming pared 2 bases from V and 0 bases from J, leaving 20 bases between. The CDR3 reads CASSIPYSPLATSYNEQFF. In DNA, the CDR3 is TGTGCCAGTAGTATACCATACAGTCCGCTAGCGACCTCCTACAATGAGCAGTTCTTC.

This clone was found once. This chain joins TRBV19 and TRBJ2-6; weak D call: TRBD1 (6 bases). Trimming removed 5 bases at V and 1 base at J, with 12 bases between. Germline assignment: CDR1 LNHDA and CDR2 SQIVND (reference sequence). This CDR3 has 16 residues. CDR3 amino acids: CASSLTGPSGANVLTF. The DNA of the CDR3 is TGTGCCAGTAGTCTGACAGGACCTTCTGGGGCCAACGTCCTGACTTTC.

V gene TRBV7-2 combines with J gene TRBJ1-1, with 9 nucleotides matching TRBD1. Germline loops: CDR1 SGHTA, CDR2 FQGNSA. Trimming cost V 1 base and J 2 bases; bases outside gene matches: 2. The CDR3 has 15 residues. The CDR3 DNA follows: TGTGCCAGCAGCTTAGTGACAGGGGGTAACACTGAAGCTTTCTTT. This sequence encodes CASSLVTGGNTEAFF.

J is TRBJ2-3 and V is TRBV7-2; 15 bases are a match to TRBD2. This CDR3 is 18 amino acids long. Trimming took 4 bases from V and 1 from J; bases not matched to a gene: 6. The V gene's germline CDR1 is SGHTA and CDR2 FQGNSA. CDR3 sequence: CASSWTSGGAVGTDTQYF. The CDR3 nucleotides read TGTGCCAGCAGCTGGACTAGCGGGGGGGCTGTAGGCACAGATACGCAGTATTTT.

This sequence joins TRBV20-1 and TRBJ1-4; D gene ambiguous. This CDR3 is 11 amino acids long. The germline CDR1 and CDR2 sequences are DFQATT and SNEGSKA (reference sequence). Trimming cost V 3 bases and J 8 bases, with 7 bases left between them. The CDR3 coding sequence is TGCAGTGCTAGGCAGGCAGAAAAACTGTTTTTT. Amino acids: CSARQAEKLFF.

The chain uses TRBV4-1 and TRBJ2-7, with 12 positions matching TRBD2. V shed 4 bases, J shed 0 bases, and the junction held 7 bases outside the gene matches. The germline CDR1 and CDR2 sequences are MGHRA and YSYEKL. The CDR3 contains 17 residues. CDR3 loop: CASSPGTSGFSSYEQYF. Written as DNA, the CDR3 is TGCGCCAGCAGCCCCGGGACTAGCGGGTTCAGCTCCTACGAGCAGTACTTC.

The chain uses TRBV7-6 and TRBJ1-1, with no clear D. This CDR3 is 14 amino acids long. The germline CDR1 and CDR2 sequences are SGHVS and FNYEAQ. V dropped 4 bases and J dropped 6 bases, with 15 bases sitting between them. CDR3 loop: CASSSKILGSEAFF. The CDR3 coding sequence is TGTGCCAGCAGCTCAAAGATCTTGGGCTCTGAAGCTTTCTTT.

This chain joins TRBV5-1 and TRBJ1-5; D may be TRBD1 (5 bases). The CDR3 has 14 residues. V was shortened by 4 bases and J by 0 bases, with 8 bases between the two germline ends. CDR1 and CDR2 (germline): SGHRS, YFSETQ. The CDR3 sequence is CASSPDISNQPQHF. DNA for the CDR3: TGCGCCAGCAGCCCGGACATTAGCAATCAGCCCCAGCATTTT.

The table lists this clone with a few counts. J is TRBJ2-5 and V is TRBV29-1, with TRBD2 as a possible D gene (6 bases). This CDR3 is 11 amino acids long. Germline assignment: CDR1 SQVTM and CDR2 ANQGSEA. The ends were cut back, 6 bases at V and 3 bases at J, with 8 bases in the middle. The CDR3: CSVRLEETQYF. DNA of the CDR3: TGCAGCGTCAGACTAGAAGAGACCCAGTACTTC.

The V gene is TRBV5-4, the J gene TRBJ2-1; 9 nucleotides line up with TRBD2. Germline CDR1 SGHNT, CDR2 YYREEE (reference sequence). This CDR3 has 18 amino acids. J was trimmed by 4 bases and V by 3 bases; bases with no gene match: 14. The chain's CDR3 is CASSSPPAGGTGYNEQFF. The DNA of the CDR3 is TGTGCCAGCAGCTCGCCTCCTGCGGGGGGGACCGGGTACAATGAGCAGTTCTTC.